This TCR beta chain was recovered during a study of blood T cell repertoires in COVID-19. Overall study context: Sources were T cells, B-cell-depleted T cells, or PBMCs; the material itself was cDNA or gDNA.

Cohort allocation depended upon clinical history that participants reported. Recovered Cohort 3 donors showed two negative PCRs, clearance, or symptom resolution. The method was immunoSEQ multiplex PCR; TCRdb's version includes in-frame clones alone and lacks a portion of them. The table lists about 270,000 clones, around 87% of them singletons. The ends lost 0 bases at V and 2 bases at J; junction bases unmatched: 15. CDR1 and CDR2 (germline): LNHDA, SQIVND (reference sequence). The CDR3 has 20 residues. Input material: PBMCs or T cells enriched from blood (not recorded which). The receptor was isolated from a woman between 18 and 30 years old who had recovered from COVID-19. J is TRBJ1-5 and V is TRBV19, with 8 positions matching TRBD1. CDR3 bases: TGTGCCAGTAGTATAGATCCAGGGGCAGGGGGCAGGTTCGGCAATCAGCCCCAGCATTTT. Encoded protein: CASSIDPGAGGRFGNQPQHF.